This T cell receptor (beta chain) is drawn from a study of post-analysis software for immune sequencing data. Study background: Relapsing-remitting, secondary progressive and progressive-relapsing forms made up the multiple sclerosis disease courses. Study-level results: The study found TRBV5-6, TRBV5-1 and TRBV20-1 among several TRBV segments more frequent in patients than controls. When compared against controls, multiple sclerosis patients showed significantly lower normalized Chao1 diversity.

cDNA libraries for TCR beta contained unique molecular identifiers. TCRdb analysed the PCR reads with MiXCR anew, one entry per CDR3 protein. The sample includes about 160,000 distinct CDR3 sequences, roughly 34% of them seen just once. From germline, CDR1 is DFQATT and CDR2 SNEGSKA (reference sequence). The CDR3 consists of 15 residues. V was cut by 1 base and J by 2 bases, with 13 bases left in between. Note on this clonotype: Its target is not known.

The gene calls are TRBV20-1 and TRBJ2-3, with a tentative D call TRBD2 (6 bases). The input for sequencing was blood, taken after autologous hematopoietic stem cell transplantation. This receptor was taken from a girl under 18 with multiple sclerosis. CDR3 sequence (DNA): TGCAGTGCTAGAGGGCCGAGCGGGTACACAGATACGCAGTATTTT. This translates into CSARGPSGYTDTQYF.